This TCR beta chain came from a study of blood T cell repertoires in COVID-19. Across the study: Some COVID-19 samples were acute and others convalescent; all came from the United States, Italy and Spain. From T cells, B-cell-depleted T cells, or PBMCs came the material, which was cDNA or gDNA.

Per the authors' pipeline: Researchers report that nucleated cell counts were estimated from reference gene primer amplification. Clones were sequenced by immunoSEQ multiplex PCR, and TCRdb holds only the in-frame ones, with some missing. V and J calls and clone size are those listed in that table; D and trimming were worked out from the DNA. The repertoire holds 20,000 to 30,000 clones, with almost 90% as singletons. This clone was detected once. Sequencing was carried out using peripheral blood. This TCR was sampled from a man aged 70 or older with acute or convalescent COVID-19.

The CDR3 region has the DNA TGTGCCACCAGCAGAACAGTGTTGTCTAACTATGGCTACACCTTC. This gives the protein CATSRTVLSNYGYTF. This chain joins TRBV15 and TRBJ1-2, with D unresolved. With 2 bases removed from V and 0 bases from J, the gap between germline ends came to 10 bases. Germline values: CDR1 LNHNV, CDR2 YYDKDF (reference sequence). CDR3 length equals 15 residues.